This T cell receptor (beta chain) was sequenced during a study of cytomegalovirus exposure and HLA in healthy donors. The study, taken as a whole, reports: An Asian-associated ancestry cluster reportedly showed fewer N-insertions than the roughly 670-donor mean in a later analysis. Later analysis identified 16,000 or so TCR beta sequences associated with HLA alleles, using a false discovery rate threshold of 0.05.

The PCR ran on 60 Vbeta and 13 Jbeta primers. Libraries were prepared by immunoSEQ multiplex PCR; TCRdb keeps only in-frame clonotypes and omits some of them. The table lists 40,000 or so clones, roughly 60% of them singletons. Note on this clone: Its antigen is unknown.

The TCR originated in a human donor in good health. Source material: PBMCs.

The CDR3 is CASSFSSQGAQFF. The CDR3 bases are TGCGCCAGCAGCTTCTCTTCACAGGGGGCGCAGTTCTTC. The chain links TRBV5-1 to TRBJ2-1, with TRBD1 identical over 9 bases. The germline CDR1 and CDR2 sequences are SGHRS and YFSETQ. With V trimmed by 2 bases and J by 12 bases, 6 bases remained unmatched. CDR3 length: 13 residues. The whole variable domain, filled in from reference TRBV5-1 and TRBJ2-1, reads KAGVTQTPRYLIKTRGQQVTLSCSPISGHRSVSWYQQTPGQGLQFLFEYFSETQRNKGNFPGRFSGRQFSNSRSEMNVSTLELGDSALYLCASSFSSQGAQFFGPGTRLTVL.